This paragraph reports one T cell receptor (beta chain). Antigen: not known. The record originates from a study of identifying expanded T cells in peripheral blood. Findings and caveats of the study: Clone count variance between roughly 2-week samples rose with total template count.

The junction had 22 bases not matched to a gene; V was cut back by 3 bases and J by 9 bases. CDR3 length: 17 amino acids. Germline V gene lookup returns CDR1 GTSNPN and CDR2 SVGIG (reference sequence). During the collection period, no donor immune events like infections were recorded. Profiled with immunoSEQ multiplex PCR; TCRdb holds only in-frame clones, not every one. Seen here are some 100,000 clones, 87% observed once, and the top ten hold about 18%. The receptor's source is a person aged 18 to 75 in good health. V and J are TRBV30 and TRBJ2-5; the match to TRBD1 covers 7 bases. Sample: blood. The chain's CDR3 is CAWSLLRGLAEVRAQYF. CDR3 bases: TGTGCCTGGAGCTTATTAAGGGGGCTAGCAGAGGTCCGGGCCCAGTACTTC.